What follows are 10 T cell receptor beta chains derived from one specimen sequenced in a study of CD8 T cells in Susac syndrome. RNA amounts of about 0.5 to 1 ug underwent reverse transcription with random hexamers. TCRdb called the immunoSEQ multiplex PCR reads again in MiXCR, with one record for every CDR3 protein. Here the sample spans about 200,000 distinct CDR3 sequences, nearly 95% being singletons. The material sequenced was CD4+ T cells from PBMCs. The receptors derive from a human donor with multiple sclerosis.

CDR3 bases: TGTGCCAGCAGTTATGGGACAGCCCTTGAAGCTTTCTTT. It is translated as CASSYGTALEAFF. The V and J genes are TRBV12-3 or TRBV12-4 and TRBJ1-1, with TRBD1 matching 7 bases. CDR3 length equals 13 residues. Germline trimming cut 4 bases from V and 7 bases from J; bases unmatched to any gene: 6.

The chain uses TRBV20-1 and TRBJ1-2, with D uncertain. This CDR3 is built from 15 residues. Germline V lookup: CDR1 DFQATT, CDR2 SNEGSKA (reference sequence). Between the trimmed V and J ends, which lost 1 base and 8 bases, there was a span of 20 bases. In nucleotides, the CDR3 is TGCAGTGCTAGAGGGGCCTCGGGGAGGGCGCGCGGCTACACCTTC. This encodes CSARGASGRARGYTF.

This chain joins TRBV24-1 and TRBJ1-1; D ambiguous. Germline V gene sequence: CDR1 KGHDR, CDR2 SFDVKD. V dropped 5 bases and J dropped 5 bases, with 5 bases sitting between them. CDR3 length: 11 amino acids. The CDR3 DNA sequence: TGTGCCACCAGTGGGCGGACTGAAGCTTTCTTT. Protein product: CATSGRTEAFF.

This clonotype was observed once. The chain has TRBV9 and TRBJ2-1; the D is unclear. CDR3 length: 13 amino acids. Germline loops: CDR1 SGDLS, CDR2 YYNGEE. With 0 bases removed from V and 4 bases from J, the gap between germline ends came to 5 bases. DNA of the CDR3: TGTGCCAGCAGCGTAGCCTCTTACAATGAGCAGTTCTTC. This gives the protein CASSVASYNEQFF. Drawing the rest from reference TRBV9 and TRBJ2-1, the complete variable domain is DSGVTQTPKHLITATGQRVTLRCSPRSGDLSVYWYQQSLDQGLQFLIQYYNGEERAKGNILERFSAQQFPDLHSELNLSSLELGDSALYFCASSVASYNEQFFGPGTRLTVL.

This rearrangement joins TRBV29-1 to TRBJ1-1; unclear D gene. Per the germline V gene, CDR1 is SQVTM and CDR2 is ANQGSEA. V was clipped by 5 bases and J by 1 base, with 8 bases between them. CDR3 length: 12 amino acids. In nucleotides, the CDR3 is TGCAGCGTTCCTCGGGGGAACACTGAAGCTTTCTTT. This gives the protein CSVPRGNTEAFF.

The chain carries TRBV5-1 and TRBJ2-3; D perhaps matches TRBD2 (6 bases). Germline assignment: CDR1 SGHRS and CDR2 YFSETQ. V gave up 7 bases and J gave up 0 bases, with 12 bases separating them. CDR3 length: 14 amino acids. CDR3 in amino acids: CASCRGSSTDTQYF. The CDR3 bases are TGCGCCAGCTGCCGGGGGTCTAGCACAGATACGCAGTATTTT.

V usage is TRBV20-1 and J usage is TRBJ2-7; 7 nucleotides line up with TRBD1. The germline V gene has CDR1 DFQATT and CDR2 SNEGSKA (reference sequence). Unmatched junction bases numbered 9, after V lost 7 bases and J lost 3 bases. The CDR3 spans 13 residues. The CDR3 DNA reads as TGCAGTGTCAAGACAGGGTTGAGCTACGAGCAGTACTTC. Its protein product is CSVKTGLSYEQYF.

The genes are TRBV3-1 and TRBJ2-1; 7 bases are shared with TRBD1. CDR1 is LGHDT, CDR2 YNNKEL, per germline (reference sequence). The length of the CDR3 is 14 residues. The J segment lost 9 bases and the V segment lost 6 bases, leaving 11 bases of the junction unmatched. CDR3 loop: CASSTRQGVGEQFF. CDR3 coding DNA: TGTGCCAGCAGTACTAGGCAGGGGGTCGGTGAGCAGTTCTTC.

The chain uses TRBV5-1 and TRBJ1-2, with D hard to call. Germline CDR1 and CDR2: SGHRS and YFSETQ. The CDR3 consists of 14 residues. V lost 5 bases, J lost 0 bases, and 11 bases lay in between. In DNA form, the CDR3 reads TGCGCCAGCAGGGTGGAGGGAGCTAACTATGGCTACACCTTC. It codes for CASRVEGANYGYTF.

The chain has TRBV20-1 and TRBJ2-1; 7 nucleotides align to TRBD2. From germline, CDR1 is DFQATT and CDR2 SNEGSKA (reference sequence). CDR3 length equals 15 residues. J lost 0 bases, V lost 5 bases, and 7 bases had no gene match. The CDR3 region has the DNA TGCAGTGCTCCCCCTAGCGGCCGCTCCTACAATGAGCAGTTCTTC. Translated, it gives CSAPPSGRSYNEQFF.